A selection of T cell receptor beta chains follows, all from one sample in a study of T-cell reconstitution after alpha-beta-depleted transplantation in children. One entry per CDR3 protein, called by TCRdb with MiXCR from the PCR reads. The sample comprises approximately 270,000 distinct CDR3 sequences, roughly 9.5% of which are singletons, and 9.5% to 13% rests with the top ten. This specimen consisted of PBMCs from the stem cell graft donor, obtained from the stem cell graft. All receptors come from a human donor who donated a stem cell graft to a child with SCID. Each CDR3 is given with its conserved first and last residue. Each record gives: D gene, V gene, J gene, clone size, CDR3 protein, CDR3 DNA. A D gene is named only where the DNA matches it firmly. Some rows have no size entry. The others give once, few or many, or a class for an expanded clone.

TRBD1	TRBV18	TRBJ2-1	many	CASSPAGQGSYNEQFF	TGTGCCAGCTCACCAGCAGGACAGGGGTCCTACAATGAGCAGTTCTTC
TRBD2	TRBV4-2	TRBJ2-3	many	CASRPLAGGLDTQYF	TGTGCCAGCAGGCCACTAGCGGGGGGCCTAGATACGCAGTATTTT
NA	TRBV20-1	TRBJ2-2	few	CSARDGGGINTGELFF	TGCAGTGCTAGAGATGGAGGGGGTATCAACACCGGGGAGCTGTTTTTT
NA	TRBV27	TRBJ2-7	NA	CASRMGSGAYEQYF	TGTGCCAGCAGGATGGGGTCAGGAGCCTACGAGCAGTACTTC
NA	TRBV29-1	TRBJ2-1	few	CSVEPSGSSYNEQFF	TGCAGCGTTGAACCTTCAGGGAGCTCCTACAATGAGCAGTTCTTC
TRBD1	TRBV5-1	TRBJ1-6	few	CASSRGQAKGSPLHF	TGCGCCAGCAGCAGGGGACAGGCCAAAGGTTCACCCCTCCACTTT
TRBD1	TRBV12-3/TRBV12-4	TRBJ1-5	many	CASSLGWTGNQPQHF	TGTGCCAGCAGTTTAGGCTGGACAGGGAATCAGCCCCAGCATTTT
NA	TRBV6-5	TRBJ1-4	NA	CASSYSNEKLFF	TGTGCCAGCAGTTACTCTAATGAAAAACTGTTTTTT
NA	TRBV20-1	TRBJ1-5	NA	CSARGHGVNQPQHF	TGCAGTGCTAGAGGCCATGGGGTAAATCAGCCCCAGCATTTT
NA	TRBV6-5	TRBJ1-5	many	CASSYSARYSNQPQHF	TGTGCCAGCAGTTACAGCGCCAGATATAGCAATCAGCCCCAGCATTTT
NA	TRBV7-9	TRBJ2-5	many	CASSSRGSRDPIWTQYF	TGTGCCAGCAGCTCCCGAGGAAGCAGAGATCCCATTTGGACCCAGTACTTC
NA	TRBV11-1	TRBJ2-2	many	CASTSVNTGELFF	TGTGCCAGCACCTCCGTCAACACCGGGGAGCTGTTTTTT
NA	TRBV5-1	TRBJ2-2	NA	CASSSRPGTPWDTGELFF	TGCGCCAGCAGCTCCCGTCCCGGGACACCCTGGGACACCGGGGAGCTGTTTTTT
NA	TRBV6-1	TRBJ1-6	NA	CASSVWKEPWNSPLHF	TGTGCCAGCAGTGTGTGGAAGGAACCCTGGAATTCACCCCTCCACTTT
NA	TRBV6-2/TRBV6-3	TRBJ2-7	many	CASSYSGQHNSYEQYF	TGTGCCAGCAGTTACTCCGGACAGCACAACTCCTACGAGCAGTACTTC
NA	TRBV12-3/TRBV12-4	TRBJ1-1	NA	CASSSYLPAEAFF	TGTGCCAGCAGCTCATACCTTCCGGCTGAAGCTTTCTTT
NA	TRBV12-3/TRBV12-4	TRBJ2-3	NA	CASSLGGGPGDTQYF	TGTGCCAGCAGTTTAGGCGGGGGCCCGGGAGATACGCAGTATTTT
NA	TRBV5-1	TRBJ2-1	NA	CASSLEGLPWQFF	TGCGCCAGCAGCTTGGAAGGCCTACCGTGGCAGTTCTTC
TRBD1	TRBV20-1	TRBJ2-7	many	CSASAGGVHEQYF	TGCAGTGCTAGTGCAGGGGGAGTCCACGAGCAGTACTTC
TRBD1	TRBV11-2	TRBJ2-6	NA	CASRTGQGAPSGANVLTF	TGTGCCAGCAGGACGGGACAGGGGGCACCCTCTGGGGCCAACGTCCTGACTTTC
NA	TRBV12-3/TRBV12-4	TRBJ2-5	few	CASSLAPDSQETQYF	TGTGCCAGCAGTTTAGCGCCTGACAGTCAAGAGACCCAGTACTTC
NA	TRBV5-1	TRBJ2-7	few	CASSADRTYEQYF	TGCGCCAGCAGCGCGGACAGAACCTACGAGCAGTACTTC
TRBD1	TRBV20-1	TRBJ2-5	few	CSASPGQGFGETQYF	TGCAGTGCCAGCCCGGGACAGGGTTTTGGGGAGACCCAGTACTTC
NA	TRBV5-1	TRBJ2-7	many	CASSFLTGDTYEQYF	TGCGCCAGCAGCTTTCTGACAGGTGATACCTACGAGCAGTACTTC
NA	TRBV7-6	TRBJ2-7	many	CASSYSQGYEQYF	TGTGCCAGCAGCTACTCCCAGGGCTACGAGCAGTACTTC
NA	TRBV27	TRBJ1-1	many	CASRGGGLNTEAFF	TGTGCCAGCAGGGGAGGGGGACTGAACACTGAAGCTTTCTTT
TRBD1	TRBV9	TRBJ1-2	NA	CASSGPTGTLRNYGYTF	TGTGCCAGCAGCGGCCCGACAGGGACGCTTAGGAACTATGGCTACACCTTC
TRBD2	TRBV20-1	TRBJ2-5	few	CSARGRASGGAAETQYF	TGCAGTGCTAGAGGAAGGGCTAGCGGGGGGGCCGCAGAGACCCAGTACTTC
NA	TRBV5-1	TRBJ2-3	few	CASSLAFSRTDTQYF	TGCGCCAGCAGCTTGGCCTTCTCCCGCACAGATACGCAGTATTTT
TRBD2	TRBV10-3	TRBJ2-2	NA	CAISEASGGNTGELFF	TGTGCCATCAGTGAGGCTAGCGGGGGGAACACCGGGGAGCTGTTTTTT
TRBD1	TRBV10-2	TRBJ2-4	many	CASSRQGGGNIQYF	TGCGCCAGCAGCCGACAGGGGGGGGGAAACATTCAGTACTTC
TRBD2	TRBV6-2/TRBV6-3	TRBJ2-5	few	CASRTSGKETQYF	TGTGCCAGCCGGACTAGCGGTAAAGAGACCCAGTACTTC
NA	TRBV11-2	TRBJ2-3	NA	CASSQIADTQYF	TGTGCCAGCAGCCAGATAGCGGATACGCAGTATTTT
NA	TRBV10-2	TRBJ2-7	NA	CASRRWEQYF	TGCGCCAGCAGGAGGTGGGAGCAGTACTTC
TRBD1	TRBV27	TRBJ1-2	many	CASTNTGQRDIGYTF	TGTGCCAGCACCAATACGGGACAGAGAGATATCGGCTACACCTTC
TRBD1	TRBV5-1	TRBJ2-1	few	CASSPGQGTNEQFF	TGCGCCAGCAGCCCTGGACAGGGGACGAATGAGCAGTTCTTC
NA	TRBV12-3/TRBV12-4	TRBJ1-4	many	CASSFTEGRREKLFF	TGTGCCAGCAGTTTTACAGAGGGGAGAAGGGAAAAACTGTTTTTT
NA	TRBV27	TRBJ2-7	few	CASSDGAYEQYF	TGTGCCAGCAGTGACGGGGCCTACGAGCAGTACTTC
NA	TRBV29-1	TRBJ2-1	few	CSAEWVEQFF	TGCAGCGCCGAATGGGTTGAGCAGTTCTTC
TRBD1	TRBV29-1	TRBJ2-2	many	CSVGTAQNTGELFF	TGCAGCGTCGGGACAGCACAAAACACCGGGGAGCTGTTTTTT
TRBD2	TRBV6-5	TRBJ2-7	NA	CASSYSGGGAKYEQYF	TGTGCCAGCAGTTACTCGGGCGGGGGGGCCAAATACGAGCAGTACTTC
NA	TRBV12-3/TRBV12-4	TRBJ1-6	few	CASTESRVNSPLHF	TGTGCCAGCACCGAGTCCAGGGTTAATTCACCCCTCCACTTT
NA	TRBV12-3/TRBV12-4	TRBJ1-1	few	CASSPQGYEAFF	TGTGCCAGCAGTCCGCAGGGGTATGAAGCTTTCTTT
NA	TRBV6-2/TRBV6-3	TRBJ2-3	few	CASSLLPAGGSHRVTDTQYF	TGTGCCAGCAGTTTGTTGCCGGCCGGGGGATCCCATCGGGTCACAGATACGCAGTATTTT
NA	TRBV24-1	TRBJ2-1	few	CATSDKGLNEQFF	TGTGCCACCAGTGATAAAGGGCTCAATGAGCAGTTCTTC
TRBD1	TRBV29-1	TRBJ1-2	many	CSVFPGQVTYTF	TGCAGCGTTTTTCCGGGACAGGTCACCTACACCTTC
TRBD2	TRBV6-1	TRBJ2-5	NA	CASSPRISWRGGLQETQYF	TGTGCCAGCAGTCCCCGGATCTCCTGGCGGGGGGGCCTCCAAGAGACCCAGTACTTC
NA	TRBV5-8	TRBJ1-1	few	CASSLRHQNTEAFF	TGTGCCAGCAGCCTAAGACACCAGAACACTGAAGCTTTCTTT
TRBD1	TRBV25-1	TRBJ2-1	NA	CASSESGQGPNNEQFF	TGTGCCAGCAGTGAATCGGGACAGGGACCCAACAATGAGCAGTTCTTC
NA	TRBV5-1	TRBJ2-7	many	CASSLEGIHEQYF	TGCGCCAGCAGCTTGGAGGGGATTCACGAGCAGTACTTC
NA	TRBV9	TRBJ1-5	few	CASGEGNQPQHF	TGTGCCAGCGGGGAGGGCAATCAGCCCCAGCATTTT
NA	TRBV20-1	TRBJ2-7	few	CSARAETGVDEQYF	TGCAGTGCTAGGGCTGAGACAGGCGTGGACGAGCAGTACTTC
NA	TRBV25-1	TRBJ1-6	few	CASRGAGAGYNSPLHF	TGTGCCAGCAGGGGGGCAGGGGCCGGGTATAATTCACCCCTCCACTTT
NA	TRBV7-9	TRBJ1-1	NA	CASSPRTKLNTEAFF	TGTGCCAGCAGCCCTAGGACAAAACTGAACACTGAAGCTTTCTTT
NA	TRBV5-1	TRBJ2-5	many	CASSLVQGAGGETQYF	TGCGCCAGCAGCTTGGTTCAGGGGGCGGGAGGAGAGACCCAGTACTTC
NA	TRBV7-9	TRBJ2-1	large	CASSSDSLTQFF	TGTGCCAGCAGCTCGGACAGTCTGACGCAGTTCTTC
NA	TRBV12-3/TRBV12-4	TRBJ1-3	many	CASRTTELSGNTIYF	TGTGCCAGCAGAACTACAGAGCTCTCTGGAAACACCATATATTTT
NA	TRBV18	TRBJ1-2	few	CASSPVTSFAPSHNGYTF	TGTGCCAGCTCACCAGTCACTTCGTTTGCCCCATCCCACAATGGCTACACCTTC
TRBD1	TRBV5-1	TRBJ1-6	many	CASSMGQSSPLHF	TGCGCCAGCAGCATGGGACAGTCTTCACCCCTCCACTTT
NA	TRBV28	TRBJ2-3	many	CASSPQSGDKQYF	TGTGCCAGCAGTCCCCAATCCGGCGATAAGCAGTATTTT